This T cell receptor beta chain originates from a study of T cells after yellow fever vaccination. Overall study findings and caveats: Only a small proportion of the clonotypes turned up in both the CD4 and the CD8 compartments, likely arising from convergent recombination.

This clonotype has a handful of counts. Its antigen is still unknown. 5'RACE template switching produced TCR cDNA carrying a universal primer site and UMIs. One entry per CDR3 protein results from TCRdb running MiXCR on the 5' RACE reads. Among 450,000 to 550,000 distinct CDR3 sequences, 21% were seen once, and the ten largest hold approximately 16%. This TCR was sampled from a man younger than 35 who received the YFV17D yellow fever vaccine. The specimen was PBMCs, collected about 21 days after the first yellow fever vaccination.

CDR3 in amino acids: CASSLAQTGTYEQYV. CDR3 sequence (DNA): TGTGCCAGCAGCTTGGCCCAGACAGGGACCTACGAGCAGTACGTC. The chain couples TRBV5-6 to TRBJ2-7; 7 bases fit TRBD1. The CDR3 is made up of 15 amino acids. Losses at the gene ends were 0 bases for V and 2 bases for J; bases not matched to a gene: 5. Germline V gene sequence: CDR1 SGHDT, CDR2 YYEEEE.